Below are 3 T cell receptor beta chains sequenced from a single sample in a study of blood T cell repertoires in COVID-19. The method was immunoSEQ multiplex PCR; TCRdb's version includes in-frame clones alone and lacks a portion of them. This table has about 250,000 clones, 85% appearing once. Sequencing was performed on PBMCs or T cells enriched from blood (not recorded which). The receptors derive from a woman in her forties or fifties who had been exposed to COVID-19.

The V gene is TRBV5-8, the J gene TRBJ2-2; 8 bases align to TRBD1. V was clipped by 5 bases and J by 7 bases; unmatched bases: 10. The CDR3 has 15 amino acids. Germline V lookup: CDR1 SGHTS, CDR2 YDEGEE. The CDR3 reads CASRHRTGRNGELFF. The CDR3 coding sequence is TGTGCCAGCAGACACCGGACAGGGAGGAACGGGGAGCTGTTTTTT.

The V gene is TRBV3-1 (or the pseudogene TRBV3-2), the J gene TRBJ1-2; D ambiguous. This CDR3 has 14 residues. Trimming stripped 1 base from V and 7 bases from J, with 13 bases between. In germline, CDR1 is LGHDT, CDR2 YNNKEL (reference sequence). The CDR3 loop is CASSQVVTSVGYTF. DNA of the CDR3: TGTGCCAGCAGCCAAGTAGTCACTTCGGTTGGCTACACCTTC.

This clone was counted a single time. The V and J genes are TRBV13 and TRBJ1-1, with D perhaps matching TRBD1 (6 bases). Germline CDR1 PRHDT, CDR2 FYEKMQ (reference sequence). This CDR3 comprises 15 residues. V was trimmed by 3 bases and J by 3 bases, leaving 14 bases between them. The CDR3 here is CASSLWQGSDTEAFF. The CDR3 DNA sequence: TGTGCCAGCAGCTTGTGGCAGGGGTCGGACACTGAAGCTTTCTTT.